This TCR beta chain derives from a study of blood T cell repertoires in COVID-19. Sequencing was performed with immunoSEQ multiplex PCR; in TCRdb, only in-frame clones are kept and a portion is missing. Among approximately 150,000 clones listed, 85% to 90% were seen once. The germline V and J ends were trimmed by 8 bases and 3 bases, with 11 bases remaining between them. The CDR3 is made up of 13 amino acids. In germline, CDR1 is MGHDK, CDR2 SYGVNS. The sequencing sample was made of peripheral blood. The rearrangement uses TRBV25-1 and TRBJ1-5; tentative D call: TRBD1 (5 bases). The sequence was collected from a woman aged 55-69 years with acute or convalescent COVID-19. CDR3 in amino acids: CASALTDNQPQHF. CDR3 in DNA: TGTGCCAGCGCCCTGACAGACAATCAGCCCCAGCATTTT.